One sample yielded the 28 T cell receptor beta chains listed below, sequenced in a study of CD4 T cells in relation to SARS-CoV-2 and coronaviruses. No antigen is known for these receptors. Sequencing was performed with immunoSEQ multiplex PCR; in TCRdb, only in-frame clones are kept and a portion is missing. The table shows about 15,000 clones, with around 74% occurring only once. Before the COVID-19 pandemic, during about 2011-2019, CD4+ T cells were taken from unexposed donors. After about 10 days of culture, CD4+ T cells were isolated. The sequencing sample was made of CD4+ T cells from PBMCs, cultured in vitro. These receptors all come from a human donor in good health.

The chain recombines TRBV20-1 with TRBJ2-2; D is possibly TRBD2 (5 bases). This CDR3 is 15 amino acids long. CDR1 is DFQATT, CDR2 SNEGSKA, per germline (reference sequence). V lost 3 bases to trimming and J lost 7 bases, with 18 bases between them. The CDR3 DNA reads TGCAGTGCTAGTCGGGATGGTTTGTCCGGCGGGGAGCTGTTTTTT. It translates to CSASRDGLSGGELFF.

This chain links TRBV5-4 with TRBJ1-1; the D is unclear. The length of the CDR3 is 14 residues. V was pared by 0 bases and J by 3 bases, with 9 bases between. Germline-derived CDR1 and CDR2 are SGHNT and YYREEE (reference sequence). The CDR3 loop is CASSLAPWDTEAFF. The CDR3 nucleotides are TGTGCCAGCAGCTTGGCTCCCTGGGACACTGAAGCTTTCTTT.

The genes are TRBV7-6 and TRBJ2-5; tentative D call: TRBD2 (5 bases). The V end lost 1 base, the J end lost 7 bases, and 10 bases lay between the germline ends. There are 13 residues in the CDR3. CDR1 is SGHVS, CDR2 FNYEAQ, per germline. The CDR3 loop is CASSLGPGGTQYF. CDR3 sequence (DNA): TGTGCCAGCAGCTTAGGGCCTGGAGGGACCCAGTACTTC.

V and J are TRBV3-1 (or the pseudogene TRBV3-2) and TRBJ1-4; D gene unclear. The CDR3 spans 16 residues. The germline CDR1 and CDR2 sequences are LGHDT and YNNKEL (reference sequence). The V end was cut by 2 bases, the J end by 0 bases, with 10 bases between. Here the CDR3 reads CASSQRGIATNEKLFF. CDR3 bases: TGTGCCAGCAGCCAAAGAGGGATTGCAACTAATGAAAAACTGTTTTTT.

The chain couples TRBV27 to TRBJ2-1, with 10 bases aligning to TRBD2. The trim removed 5 bases at V and 4 bases at J, leaving 11 bases unmatched. Germline V gene sequence: CDR1 MNHEY, CDR2 SMNVEV (reference sequence). The CDR3 spans 17 residues. The CDR3 nucleotides are TGTGCCAGCAGTCCCACCTCGACTAGCGGGTGGTACAATGAGCAGTTCTTC. The encoded protein is CASSPTSTSGWYNEQFF.

The chain couples TRBV10-3 to TRBJ2-3; 13 bases match TRBD2. The CDR3 totals 16 residues. The germline V gene encodes CDR1 ENHRY and CDR2 SYGVKD. Germline trimming cut 4 bases from V and 4 bases from J; bases unmatched to any gene: 5. CDR3 DNA sequence: TGTGCCATCAGTGCAGGACTAGCGGGAGCAGCAGATACGCAGTATTTT. Protein: CAISAGLAGAADTQYF.

The chain combines TRBV2 with TRBJ2-7; unclear D gene. CDR1 and CDR2 from the germline V gene are SNHLY and FYNNEI. The CDR3 loop spans 11 amino acids. V gave up 4 bases and J gave up 3 bases, with 4 bases separating them. CDR3 sequence: CASSVGYEQYF. The CDR3 coding sequence is TGTGCCAGCAGTGTAGGCTACGAGCAGTACTTC.

V gene TRBV5-5 combines with J gene TRBJ1-5, with no clear D. The ends were cut back, 4 bases at V and 0 bases at J, with 11 bases in the middle. The CDR3 covers 15 residues. Germline assignment: CDR1 SGHKS and CDR2 YYEKEE (reference sequence). The CDR3 nucleotides are TGTGCCAGCAGCCCATTGAGCTATAGCAATCAGCCCCAGCATTTT. Protein: CASSPLSYSNQPQHF. Filled out from reference TRBV5-5 and TRBJ1-5, the complete variable domain reads DAGVTQSPTHLIKTRGQQVTLRCSPISGHKSVSWYQQVLGQGPQFIFQYYEKEERGRGNFPDRFSARQFPNYSSELNVNALLLGDSALYLCASSPLSYSNQPQHFGDGTRLSIL.

The V gene is TRBV14, the J gene TRBJ1-2, with TRBD1 matching 7 bases. The length of the CDR3 is 16 residues. The junction had 9 bases not matched to a gene; V was cut back by 1 base and J by 4 bases. Germline-derived CDR1 and CDR2 are SGHDN and FVKESK. CDR3 nucleotides: TGTGCCAGCAGCCAAGTAGGGACAGATTCTTCCTATGGCTACACCTTC. The encoded protein is CASSQVGTDSSYGYTF.

The J gene is TRBJ2-2, the V gene TRBV15; 10 bases map to TRBD2. CDR1 and CDR2 from the germline V gene are LNHNV and YYDKDF (reference sequence). With 7 bases clipped from V and 5 bases from J, the junction kept 7 bases outside the gene matches. This CDR3 has 15 amino acids. The DNA for the CDR3 is TGTGCCACCACTAGCGGGGGTCCCAATACCGGGGAGCTGTTTTTT. The encoded protein is CATTSGGPNTGELFF.

The chain has TRBV20-1 and TRBJ2-7; the match to TRBD2 covers 9 bases. The CDR3 sequence is 14 residues long. V dropped 3 bases and J dropped 2; count of bases not matched to a gene: 5. Germline V gene lookup returns CDR1 DFQATT and CDR2 SNEGSKA (reference sequence). DNA of the CDR3: TGCAGTGCTAGTCGTAGCGGGAGTACCTACGAGCAGTACTTC. As protein: CSASRSGSTYEQYF.

The table lists this clone with a few counts. The V gene is TRBV2, the J gene TRBJ2-1; 10 nucleotides line up with TRBD1. CDR3 length: 13 amino acids. From germline, CDR1 is SNHLY and CDR2 FYNNEI. The V and J ends lost 7 bases and 5 bases, in that order; junction bases with no gene match: 2. The CDR3 region is CASTGQGNNEQFF. The DNA of the CDR3 is TGTGCCAGCACGGGACAGGGGAACAATGAGCAGTTCTTC.

The chain has TRBV24-1 and TRBJ2-6; 9 positions agree with TRBD1. In germline, CDR1 is KGHDR, CDR2 SFDVKD. V lost 5 bases, J lost 1 base, and 8 bases stayed unmatched. The CDR3 is 18 residues long. The CDR3 protein is CATSGGQGIGSGANVLTF. In nucleotides, the CDR3 is TGTGCCACCAGTGGGGGACAGGGAATCGGTTCTGGGGCCAACGTCCTGACTTTC.

This clone was seen a handful of times. This sequence joins TRBV6-1 and TRBJ2-7; 10 positions match TRBD1. V was clipped by 0 bases and J by 5 bases; unmatched bases: 7. The CDR3 spans 16 residues. The germline V gene encodes CDR1 MNHNS and CDR2 SASEGT. For the CDR3, the DNA is TGTGCCAGCAGTGAAGCCCCCGGGACAGGGGAGAACGAGCAGTACTTC. Its protein product is CASSEAPGTGENEQYF.

DNA of the CDR3: TGCGCCAGCAGCTTGGAGACAGGTGGGGAAAACATTCAGTACTTC. Translation: CASSLETGGENIQYF. The rearrangement links TRBV5-1 to TRBJ2-4, with D possibly TRBD1 on 6 matching bases. This CDR3 spans 15 amino acids. The germline CDR1 and CDR2 sequences are SGHRS and YFSETQ. V lost 0 bases, J lost 5 bases, and 12 bases lay in between.

In its sample, this clone was seen once. V gene TRBV6-6 combines with J gene TRBJ2-7; 9 bases map to TRBD2. Germline values: CDR1 MNHNY, CDR2 SVGAGI (reference sequence). V gave up 5 bases and J gave up 1 base; unmatched junction bases: 12. The CDR3 consists of 17 residues. CDR3 residues: CASSLRAPSGESYEQYF. The CDR3 DNA follows: TGTGCCAGCAGTCTTCGAGCGCCTAGCGGGGAATCCTACGAGCAGTACTTC.

CDR3 DNA: TGTGCCTGGTCCGGGGGGGCTTCAAGGGGTCATAATTCACCCCTCCACTTT. This encodes CAWSGGASRGHNSPLHF. The chain combines TRBV30 with TRBJ1-6; a weak D match, TRBD1 (6 bases). The CDR3 consists of 17 residues. The V gene's germline CDR1 is GTSNPN and CDR2 SVGIG (reference sequence). The V end lost 5 bases, the J end lost 5 bases, and 22 bases lay between the germline ends.

This chain joins TRBV19 and TRBJ2-3; D might be TRBD1 or TRBD2, each matching 5 bases. Germline CDR1 and CDR2: LNHDA and SQIVND (reference sequence). There are 14 residues in the CDR3. The ends were cut back, 7 bases at V and 6 bases at J, with 17 bases in the middle. The CDR3 region is CASIDPGAADTQYF. The CDR3 DNA follows: TGTGCCAGTATCGATCCCGGGGCGGCGGATACGCAGTATTTT.

In DNA, the CDR3 is TGTGCCTGGAGTGTAAAAGGGTGGGAAAAACTGTTTTTT. Amino acid sequence: CAWSVKGWEKLFF. This chain uses TRBV30 with TRBJ1-4; D is undetermined. Germline V gives CDR1 GTSNPN, CDR2 SVGIG (reference sequence). The ends were cut back, 0 bases at V and 8 bases at J, with 10 bases in the middle. The CDR3 sequence is 13 residues long.

The chain combines TRBV19 with TRBJ1-5; maybe TRBD1 (5 bases). V gave up 1 base and J gave up 3 bases, with 13 bases separating them. CDR3 size: 16 residues. The germline gives CDR1 LNHDA, CDR2 SQIVND (reference sequence). The CDR3: CASSIVPRGANQPQHF. The CDR3 region has the DNA TGTGCCAGTAGTATAGTCCCTAGAGGGGCCAATCAGCCCCAGCATTTT.

The chain recombines TRBV19 with TRBJ2-3; 8 nucleotides agree with TRBD2. The CDR3 length is 16 residues. Unmatched junction bases numbered 5, after V lost 2 bases and J lost 1 base. The germline gives CDR1 LNHDA, CDR2 SQIVND (reference sequence). CDR3: CASSISGGGRTDTQYF. The CDR3 nucleotides are TGTGCCAGTAGTATATCGGGGGGGGGCCGCACAGATACGCAGTATTTT. Filled out from reference TRBV19 and TRBJ2-3, the complete variable domain reads DGGITQSPKYLFRKEGQNVTLSCEQNLNHDAMYWYRQDPGQGLRLIYYSQIVNDFQKGDIAEGYSVSREKKESFPLTVTSAQKNPTAFYLCASSISGGGRTDTQYFGPGTRLTVL.

This chain uses TRBV24-1 with TRBJ2-3; the D is unclear. Trimming shortened V by 3 bases and J by 0 bases, and 9 bases separated the two germline ends. This CDR3 has 15 amino acids. The V gene's germline CDR1 is KGHDR and CDR2 SFDVKD. CDR3 protein: CATSDPATSTDTQYF. Here the CDR3 DNA reads TGTGCCACCAGTGATCCCGCAACTAGCACAGATACGCAGTATTTT.

This chain joins TRBV27 and TRBJ1-4; D is uncertain. Germline lookup yields CDR1 MNHEY and CDR2 SMNVEV (reference sequence). Trimming stripped 4 bases from V and 8 bases from J, with 8 bases between. The CDR3 loop spans 12 amino acids. CDR3 DNA: TGTGCCAGCAGTTCTGTCGGAGAAAAACTGTTTTTT. The encoded protein is CASSSVGEKLFF.

This clone was counted between two and nine times. The V gene is TRBV5-8, the J gene TRBJ2-1; D not certain. Looked up from germline, CDR1 is SGHTS and CDR2 is YDEGEE. The CDR3 has 14 amino acids. V was trimmed by 0 bases and J by 2 bases, leaving 6 bases between them. The CDR3 protein is CASSLGEPYNEQFF. The CDR3 DNA follows: TGTGCCAGCAGCTTGGGGGAACCCTACAATGAGCAGTTCTTC.

This clone was observed a handful of times. V usage is TRBV2 and J usage is TRBJ1-1; no clear D gene. The CDR3 has 13 amino acids. Germline-derived CDR1 and CDR2 are SNHLY and FYNNEI. The V and J ends lost 6 bases and 6 bases respectively, with 14 bases between them. CDR3 protein: CASSVGGSPEAFF. CDR3 DNA: TGTGCCAGCAGCGTTGGCGGGTCCCCTGAAGCTTTCTTT.

The chain links TRBV27 to TRBJ1-5, with 8 bases that match TRBD1. The germline gives CDR1 MNHEY, CDR2 SMNVEV (reference sequence). V dropped 4 bases and J dropped 0; count of bases not matched to a gene: 8. This CDR3 spans 17 amino acids. CDR3 loop: CASSSLGTGVSNQPQHF. CDR3 nucleotide sequence: TGTGCCAGCAGTTCCCTCGGGACAGGTGTTAGCAATCAGCCCCAGCATTTT.

The count of this clone is one. The chain joins TRBV28 to TRBJ1-1, with 9 positions matching TRBD1. The CDR3 is made up of 15 amino acids. The V gene's germline CDR1 is MDHEN and CDR2 SYDVKM. With V trimmed by 6 bases and J by 0 bases, 5 bases remained unmatched. The CDR3, as DNA: TGTGCCAGCAGCATCCGGGACAGGGTGAACACTGAAGCTTTCTTT. Translated: CASSIRDRVNTEAFF.

V gene TRBV5-1 combines with J gene TRBJ2-6; D is possibly TRBD2 (6 bases). Germline assignment: CDR1 SGHRS and CDR2 YFSETQ. V was trimmed by 2 bases and J by 0 bases, leaving 9 bases between them. This CDR3 has 16 amino acids. CDR3 region: CASSFGTHSGANVLTF. CDR3 bases: TGCGCCAGCAGCTTTGGGACTCACTCTGGGGCCAACGTCCTGACTTTC.